This T cell receptor beta chain is drawn from a study of blood T cell repertoires in COVID-19. This clone was picked up one time. Using immunoSEQ multiplex PCR, the repertoire was profiled, and TCRdb retains in-frame clones only, with some absent. The data contain roughly 120,000 clones, 75% to 95% of them singletons. Germline V gene data show CDR1 as SGHNT and CDR2 as YYREEE (reference sequence). The CDR3 contains 16 residues. J was trimmed by 4 bases and V by 1 base; bases with no gene match: 8. Sample: peripheral blood. The receptor's source is a human donor with active COVID-19. The donor label of this sample is uncertain. The genes are TRBV5-4 and TRBJ2-1, with TRBD1 matching over 7 bases. The DNA for the CDR3 is TGTGCCAGCAGCTTGAATTTTGGGACAGCATACAATGAGCAGTTCTTC. Its protein product is CASSLNFGTAYNEQFF.